This T cell receptor (beta chain) derives from a study of vaccination effects on CD4 cells after COVID-19 (dated 2022 in TCRdb). Context from the whole study: Participants received two doses of either the BNT162b2 or the mRNA-1273 mRNA SARS-CoV-2 vaccine. Pre-vaccine samples from two convalescent patients were drawn 16 days and one week before the first dose, 142 and 148 days after COVID-19 diagnosis. SARS-CoV-2 spike-specific CD4+ TCR repertoires were compared before and after mRNA vaccination in COVID-19 convalescent patients and in infection-naive vaccine recipients. A total of roughly 9 COVID-19 convalescent patients and a handful of SARS-CoV-2-naive healthy vaccine recipients were included in the full study. In the study, cultures from other donors were sequenced using the Oncomine TCR Beta short-read assay on an Illumina iSeq 100. Broader findings and caveats from the paper: Marked clonal contraction was observed in both infection-induced and vaccine-induced clones at late post-vaccination timepoints, consistent with waning T cell responses. For convalescent patients, new clones induced by the vaccine made up most of the post-vaccine spike-reactive repertoire, and these new clones were largely distinct from the clones induced by infection. The study was limited by a small number of convalescent patients, and early post-infection timepoints were lacking.

Libraries were prepared through the immunoSEQ multiplex PCR assay. DNA from the cultured, isolated CD4+ T cells was subjected to TCR beta CDR3 sequencing. In the authors' own workflow: Non-productive TCR sequences were removed and reads were trimmed to the CDR3 region, keeping CDR3s of at least 7 amino acids. The MANAFEST web app was used to pick out antigen-specific clonotypes by comparing their expansion in peptide wells with that in reference cultures. Positive clones required FDR<0.05 expansion versus reference and all other wells, odds ratio above 5, and frequency above 0.1% in two replicate wells. A clonotype was called cross-reactive if it was significantly expanded both in SARS-CoV-2 spike wells and in at least one common cold coronavirus spike condition. CDR3 similarity was assessed by Levenshtein distance with the stringdist R package, and unrooted trees were built with ape in R 3.6.1. The table was pulled from immuneACCESS by TCRdb, which kept in-frame rearrangements only. Such tables lose some clones; where checked, under half of the loss comes from unresolved V genes, and the rest has no known cause. That table furnishes V, J and clone size, whereas the DNA furnished D and trimming. The sample profile shows some 40,000 clones; roughly 66% of them were found once. The ten largest clones capture about a third of the sample.

The CDR3 runs 13 residues from the cysteine to the phenylalanine. Solely the CDR3 DNA is kept, with 39 bases framed from the first base. V is pared back by 1 base and J by 7 bases, with 10 bases lying between the germline termini. Taken from the germline V gene, the CDR1 and CDR2 loops are SGHNT and YENEEA. To identify antigen-specific CD4+ T cell clonotypes by their expansion, the ViraFEST assay first stimulated PBMC with viral peptide pools and then applied TCR sequencing. After 10 to 11 days of culture, CD4+ T cells were isolated with the EasySep CD4+ T cell isolation kit. PCR-confirmed SARS-CoV-2 infection had occurred in convalescent patients between March and December 2020, before the Alpha, Beta and Delta variants emerged in the United States. Over 1.5 million PBMC per well were cultured with 10 ug/ml peptides in IMDM containing 5% human AB serum, approximately 9.1 IU/ml IL-2 and gentamicin. Half of the culture medium was replaced with fresh IL-2-containing medium on days 3 and 7. Each peptide stimulation condition was cultured in triplicate wells unless otherwise noted. Using Ficoll-Paque Plus gradient centrifugation, PBMC were separated from whole blood and then either used fresh or cryopreserved at -140C. Genomic DNA was extracted from cultured CD4+ T cells with the QIAamp micro DNA kit.

As for this clone: The antigen this receptor binds is unknown. Base qualities are not provided; no much larger clone lies one nucleotide away.

The sample consisted of CD4+ T cells from PBMCs cultured with a peptide pool, taken before COVID-19 vaccination. This chain is built from TRBV11-3 and TRBJ1-1; the D gene is not confidently resolved. The sequence was obtained from a human donor who had a prior SARS-CoV-2 infection. At the DNA level, the sequence is TGTGCCAGCAGCTTAGCCGGTACTCTTGAAGCTTTCTTT. Translated, it gives CASSLAGTLEAFF. Outside the CDR3, residues come from the reference TRBV11-3 and TRBJ1-1 proteins, so the full variable domain is: EAGVVQSPRYKIIEKKQPVAFWCNPISGHNTLYWYLQNLGQGPELLIRYENEEAVDDSQLPKDRFSAERLKGVDSTLKIQPAELGDSAVYLCASSLAGTLEAFFGQGTRLTVV.